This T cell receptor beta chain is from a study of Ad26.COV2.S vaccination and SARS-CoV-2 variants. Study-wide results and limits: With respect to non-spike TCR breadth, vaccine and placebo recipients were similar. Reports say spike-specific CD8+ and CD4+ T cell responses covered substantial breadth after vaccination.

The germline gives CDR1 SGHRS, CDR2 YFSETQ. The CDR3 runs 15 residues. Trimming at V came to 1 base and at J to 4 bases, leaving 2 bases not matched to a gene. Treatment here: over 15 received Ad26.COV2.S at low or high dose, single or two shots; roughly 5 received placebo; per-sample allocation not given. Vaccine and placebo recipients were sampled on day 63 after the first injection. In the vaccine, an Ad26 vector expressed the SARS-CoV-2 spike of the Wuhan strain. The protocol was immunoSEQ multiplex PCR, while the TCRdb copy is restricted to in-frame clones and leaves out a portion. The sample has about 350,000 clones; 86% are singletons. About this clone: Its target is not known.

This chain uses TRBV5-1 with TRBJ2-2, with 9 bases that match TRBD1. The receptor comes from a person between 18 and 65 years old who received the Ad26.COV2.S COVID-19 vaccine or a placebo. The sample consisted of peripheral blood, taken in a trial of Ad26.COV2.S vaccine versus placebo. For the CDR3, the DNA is TGCGCCAGCAGCTTGACAGGGGGCATCACCGGGGAGCTGTTTTTT. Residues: CASSLTGGITGELFF.